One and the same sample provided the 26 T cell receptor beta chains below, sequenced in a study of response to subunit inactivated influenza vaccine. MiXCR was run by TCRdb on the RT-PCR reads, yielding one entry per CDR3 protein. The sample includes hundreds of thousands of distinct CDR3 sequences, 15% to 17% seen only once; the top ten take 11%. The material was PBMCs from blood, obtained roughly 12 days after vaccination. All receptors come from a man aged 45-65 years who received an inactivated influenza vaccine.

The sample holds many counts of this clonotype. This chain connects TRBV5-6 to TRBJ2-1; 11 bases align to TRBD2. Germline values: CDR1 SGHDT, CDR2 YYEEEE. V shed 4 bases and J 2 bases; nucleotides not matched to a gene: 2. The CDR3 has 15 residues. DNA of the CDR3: TGTGCCAGCAGCGTAGCGGGGGGGCCCTACAATGAGCAGTTCTTC. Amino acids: CASSVAGGPYNEQFF.

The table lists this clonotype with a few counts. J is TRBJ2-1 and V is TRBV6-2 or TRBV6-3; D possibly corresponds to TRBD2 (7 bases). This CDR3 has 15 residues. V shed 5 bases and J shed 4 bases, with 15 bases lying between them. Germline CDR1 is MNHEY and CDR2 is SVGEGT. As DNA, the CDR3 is TGTGCCAGCAGTCTCGGACAGCGGGGATACAATGAGCAGTTCTTC. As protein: CASSLGQRGYNEQFF.

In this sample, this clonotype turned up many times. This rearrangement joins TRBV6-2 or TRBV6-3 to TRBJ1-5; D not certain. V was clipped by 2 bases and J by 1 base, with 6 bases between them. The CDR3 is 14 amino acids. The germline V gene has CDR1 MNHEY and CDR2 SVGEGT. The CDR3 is CASSYEGSNQPQHF. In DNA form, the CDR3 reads TGTGCCAGCAGTTACGAGGGAAGCAATCAGCCCCAGCATTTT.

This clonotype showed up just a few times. This CDR3 is CSAREPNQPQHF. CDR3 nucleotide sequence: TGCAGTGCTAGAGAACCCAATCAGCCCCAGCATTTT. The chain uses TRBV20-1 and TRBJ1-5; D is uncertain. Germline-derived CDR1 and CDR2 are DFQATT and SNEGSKA (reference sequence). The CDR3 is made up of 12 amino acids. Between the trimmed V and J ends, which lost 0 bases and 3 bases, there was a span of 3 bases.

The CDR3 protein is CASSLPGGPGHEQFF. As DNA, the CDR3 is TGCGCCAGCAGCTTACCGGGGGGGCCGGGGCATGAGCAGTTCTTC. The chain carries TRBV5-1 and TRBJ2-1, with TRBD2 matching 8 bases. Germline V lookup: CDR1 SGHRS, CDR2 YFSETQ. The J segment lost 8 bases and the V segment lost 2 bases, leaving 9 bases of the junction unmatched. The CDR3 has 15 residues.

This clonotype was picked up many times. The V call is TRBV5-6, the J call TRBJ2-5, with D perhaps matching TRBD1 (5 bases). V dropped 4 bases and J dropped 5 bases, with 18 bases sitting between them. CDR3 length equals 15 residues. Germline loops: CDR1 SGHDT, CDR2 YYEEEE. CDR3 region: CASSTVLRTYETQYF. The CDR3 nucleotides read TGTGCCAGCAGCACCGTCCTAAGGACATATGAGACCCAGTACTTC.

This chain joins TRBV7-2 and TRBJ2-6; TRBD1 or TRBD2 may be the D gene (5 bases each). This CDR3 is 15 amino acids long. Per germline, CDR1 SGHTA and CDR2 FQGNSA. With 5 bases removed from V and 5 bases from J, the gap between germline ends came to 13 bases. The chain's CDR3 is CASSPRDGRANVLTF. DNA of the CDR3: TGTGCCAGCAGCCCAAGGGACGGGAGGGCCAACGTCCTGACTTTC. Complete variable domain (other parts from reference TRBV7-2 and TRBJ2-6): GAGVSQSPSNKVTEKGKDVELRCDPISGHTALYWYRQSLGQGLEFLIYFQGNSAPDKSGLPSDRFSAERTGGSVSTLTIQRTQQEDSAVYLCASSPRDGRANVLTFGAGSRLTVL.

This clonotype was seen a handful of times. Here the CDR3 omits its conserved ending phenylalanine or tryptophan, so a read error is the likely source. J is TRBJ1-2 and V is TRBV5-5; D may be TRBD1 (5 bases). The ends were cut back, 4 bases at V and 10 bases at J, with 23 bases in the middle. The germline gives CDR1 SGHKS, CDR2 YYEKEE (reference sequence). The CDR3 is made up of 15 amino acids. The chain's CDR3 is CASSQYGRDGGTYTL. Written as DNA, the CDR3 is TGTGCCAGCAGCCAGTACGGACGGGACGGGGGAACCTACACCCTC.

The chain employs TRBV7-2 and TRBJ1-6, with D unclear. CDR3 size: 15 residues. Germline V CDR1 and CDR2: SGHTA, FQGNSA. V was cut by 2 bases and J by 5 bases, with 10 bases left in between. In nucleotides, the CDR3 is TGTGCCAGCAGCTTATTAGCAGGCAATAATTCACCCCTCCACTTT. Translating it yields CASSLLAGNNSPLHF.

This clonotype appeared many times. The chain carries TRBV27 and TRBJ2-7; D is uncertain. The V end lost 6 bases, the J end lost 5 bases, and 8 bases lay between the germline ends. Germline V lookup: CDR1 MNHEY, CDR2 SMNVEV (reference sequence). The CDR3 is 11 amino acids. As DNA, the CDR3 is TGTGCCAGCAGGAAGAATGACGAGCAGTACTTC. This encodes CASRKNDEQYF.

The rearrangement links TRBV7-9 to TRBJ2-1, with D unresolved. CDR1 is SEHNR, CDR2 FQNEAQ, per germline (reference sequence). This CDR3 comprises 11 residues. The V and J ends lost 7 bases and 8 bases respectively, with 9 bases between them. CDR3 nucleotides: TGTGCCAGCAAAAAAGAAGATGAGCAGTTCTTC. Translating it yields CASKKEDEQFF.

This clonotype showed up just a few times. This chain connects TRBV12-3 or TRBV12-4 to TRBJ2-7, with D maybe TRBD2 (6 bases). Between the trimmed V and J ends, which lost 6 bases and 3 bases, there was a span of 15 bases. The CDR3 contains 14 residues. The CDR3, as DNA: TGTGCCAGCAGCTTTGAAGCGGGTTTCTACGAGCAGTACTTC. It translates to CASSFEAGFYEQYF.

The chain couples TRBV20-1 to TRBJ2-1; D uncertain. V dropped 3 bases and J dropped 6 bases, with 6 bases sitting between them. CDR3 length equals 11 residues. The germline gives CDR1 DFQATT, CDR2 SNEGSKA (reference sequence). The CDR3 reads CSASRANEQFF. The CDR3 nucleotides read TGCAGTGCTAGCAGAGCCAATGAGCAGTTCTTC.

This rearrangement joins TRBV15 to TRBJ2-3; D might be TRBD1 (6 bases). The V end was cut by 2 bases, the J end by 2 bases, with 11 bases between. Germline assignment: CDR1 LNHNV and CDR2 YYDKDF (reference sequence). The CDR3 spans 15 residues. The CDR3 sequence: CATSRRGQSTDTQYF. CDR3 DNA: TGTGCCACCAGCAGAAGAGGACAGTCCACAGATACGCAGTATTTT.

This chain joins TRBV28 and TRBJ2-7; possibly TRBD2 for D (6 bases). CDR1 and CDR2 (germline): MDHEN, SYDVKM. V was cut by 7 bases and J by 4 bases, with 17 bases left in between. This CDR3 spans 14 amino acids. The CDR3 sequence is CASNPGTFGYEQYF. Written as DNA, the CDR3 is TGTGCCAGCAACCCCGGGACTTTTGGATACGAGCAGTACTTC.

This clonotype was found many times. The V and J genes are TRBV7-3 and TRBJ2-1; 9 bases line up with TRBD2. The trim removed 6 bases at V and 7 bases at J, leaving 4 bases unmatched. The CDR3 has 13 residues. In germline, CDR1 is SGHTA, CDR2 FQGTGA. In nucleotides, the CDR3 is TGTGCCAGCAGTTCTGGACTAGCGAATGAGCAGTTCTTC. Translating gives CASSSGLANEQFF. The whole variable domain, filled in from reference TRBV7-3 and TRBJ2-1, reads GAGVSQTPSNKVTEKGKYVELRCDPISGHTALYWYRQSLGQGPEFLIYFQGTGAADDSGLPNDRFFAVRPEGSVSTLKIQRTERGDSAVYLCASSSGLANEQFFGPGTRLTVL.

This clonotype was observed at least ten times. The CDR3 sequence: CASSYRDPQSQREEKETQYF. In DNA form, the CDR3 reads TGTGCCAGCAGTTACCGAGACCCTCAATCCCAACGAGAGGAGAAAGAGACCCAGTACTTC. The chain carries TRBV6-2 or TRBV6-3 and TRBJ2-5; D ambiguous. From germline, CDR1 is MNHEY and CDR2 SVGEGT. V gave up 2 bases and J gave up 3 bases, with 28 bases separating them. The CDR3 covers 20 residues.

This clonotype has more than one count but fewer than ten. The CDR3 loop is CASSLRPPGTYQETQYF. For the CDR3, the DNA is TGTGCCAGCAGTTTGAGGCCCCCAGGGACCTACCAAGAGACCCAGTACTTC. This chain links TRBV27 with TRBJ2-5; perhaps D is TRBD1 or TRBD2 (5 bases each). Trimming took off 3 bases at V and 0 bases at J, with 17 bases between the two ends. The CDR3 length is 17 residues. CDR1 is MNHEY, CDR2 SMNVEV, per germline (reference sequence).

The CDR3 DNA reads as TGTGCCAGCAGTGGTGGGACAGGGAACCAGGGATCCTATGGCTACACCTTC. Protein: CASSGGTGNQGSYGYTF. The chain joins TRBV2 to TRBJ1-2; 9 nucleotides line up with TRBD1. The CDR3 length is 17 residues. With 4 bases clipped from V and 4 bases from J, the junction kept 13 bases outside the gene matches. Germline V gene sequence: CDR1 SNHLY, CDR2 FYNNEI.

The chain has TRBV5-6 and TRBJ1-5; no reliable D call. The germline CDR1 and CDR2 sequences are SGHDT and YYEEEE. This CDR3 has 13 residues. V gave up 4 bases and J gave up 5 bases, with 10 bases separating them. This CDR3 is CASSHGKDQPQHF. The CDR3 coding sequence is TGTGCCAGCAGCCACGGCAAGGATCAGCCCCAGCATTTT.

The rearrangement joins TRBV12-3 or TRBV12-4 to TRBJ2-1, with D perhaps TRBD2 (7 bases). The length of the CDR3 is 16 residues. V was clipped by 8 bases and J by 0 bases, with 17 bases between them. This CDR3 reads CASRKGGLSSYNEQFF. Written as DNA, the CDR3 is TGTGCCAGCCGGAAGGGGGGGCTAAGCTCCTACAATGAGCAGTTCTTC.

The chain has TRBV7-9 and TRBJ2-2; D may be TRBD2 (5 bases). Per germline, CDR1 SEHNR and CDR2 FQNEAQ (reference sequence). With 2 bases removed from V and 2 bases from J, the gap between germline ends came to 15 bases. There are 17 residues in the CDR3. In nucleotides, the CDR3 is TGTGCCAGCAGCTTATTCTTGGGAGCGGAAAACACCGGGGAGCTGTTTTTT. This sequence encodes CASSLFLGAENTGELFF.

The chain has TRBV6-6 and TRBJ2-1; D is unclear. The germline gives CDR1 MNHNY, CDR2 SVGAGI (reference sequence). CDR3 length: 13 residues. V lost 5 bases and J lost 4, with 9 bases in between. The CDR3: CASSASQYNEQFF. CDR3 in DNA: TGTGCCAGCAGTGCTTCCCAATACAATGAGCAGTTCTTC.

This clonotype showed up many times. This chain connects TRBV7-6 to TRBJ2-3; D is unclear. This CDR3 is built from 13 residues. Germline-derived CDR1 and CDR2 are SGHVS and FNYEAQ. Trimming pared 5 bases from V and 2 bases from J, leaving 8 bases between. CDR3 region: CASSKRPTDTQYF. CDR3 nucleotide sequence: TGTGCCAGCAGCAAAAGACCCACAGATACGCAGTATTTT. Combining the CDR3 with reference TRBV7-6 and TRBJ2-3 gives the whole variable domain GAGVSQSPRYKVTKRGQDVALRCDPISGHVSLYWYRQALGQGPEFLTYFNYEAQQDKSGLPNDRFSAERPEGSISTLTIQRTEQRDSAMYRCASSKRPTDTQYFGPGTRLTVL.

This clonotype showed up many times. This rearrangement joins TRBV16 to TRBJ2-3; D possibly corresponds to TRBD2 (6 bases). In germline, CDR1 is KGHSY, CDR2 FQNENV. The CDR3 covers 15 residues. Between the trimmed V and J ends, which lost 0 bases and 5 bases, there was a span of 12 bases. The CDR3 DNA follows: TGTGCCAGCAGCCAATCTTGGCGGGGAGGAGATACGCAGTATTTT. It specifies CASSQSWRGGDTQYF.

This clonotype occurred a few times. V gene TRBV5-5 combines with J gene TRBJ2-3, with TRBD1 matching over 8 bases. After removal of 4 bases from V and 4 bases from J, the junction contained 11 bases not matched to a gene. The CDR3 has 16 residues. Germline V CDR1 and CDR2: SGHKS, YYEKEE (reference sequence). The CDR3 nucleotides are TGTGCCAGCAGCCCCAGCAGGACAGGGTGGCCAGATACGCAGTATTTT. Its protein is CASSPSRTGWPDTQYF.